The clone carrying this T cell receptor beta chain appeared a few times. What it binds is not known. PCR amplification relied on 60 Vbeta primers (plus 13 Jbeta primers). The repertoire was sequenced with immunoSEQ multiplex PCR; TCRdb's copy has only in-frame clones and lacks some. The sample lists around 65,000 clones, around 86% seen once, with about 10% in the top ten. This specimen belongs to a study of cytomegalovirus exposure and HLA in healthy donors. Study conclusions and caveats: Published work reported that the classifier diagnosed cytomegalovirus status with high specificity and sensitivity. Available immune exposure information covered CMV serostatus only. Sequencing probably produced one cluster of sequence variants that were highly shared. Analysis was carried out at a later point, and it linked a missense DCLRE1C variant to TCR beta V- and J-gene trimming.

The V end lost 3 bases, the J end lost 3 bases, and 12 bases lay between the germline ends. The CDR3 length is 14 residues. Per the germline V gene, CDR1 is SGHRS and CDR2 is YFSETQ. This sequence originates from a female donor in good health and CMV-seronegative. Sequenced sample: PBMCs. The chain uses TRBV5-1 and TRBJ2-5; the D gene is possibly TRBD2 (6 bases). CDR3 nucleotides: TGCGCCAGCAGCTCGACAGTAGCGGAAGAGACCCAGTACTTC. Its protein product is CASSSTVAEETQYF.